This entry features one T cell receptor (beta chain) sequence. This clonotype was counted only a few times. What this receptor recognizes is not known. No per-base quality is available; no much larger clone lies one base away. PBMCs were isolated by Ficoll-Paque density gradient centrifugation. The data belong to a study of T-cell memory formation after mild COVID-19 (dated by TCRdb to the early 2020s). Regarding the research as a whole: Most TCR sequence clusters were specific to one of the two donors. Two young, previously healthy adult volunteers, one female and one male, were included in the cohort. In two donors, T-cell clones that expanded and contracted after mild COVID-19 were tracked by sequencing TCRalpha and TCRbeta repertoires over time. Summary of the overall study and its limitations: Contracting CD4+ clones were located mainly in the CM and EM memory subsets, whereas CD8+ clones were found to be enriched in EMRA. The detection of some responding clones in pre-infection memory suggests that pre-existing cross-reactive memory T cells joined the SARS-CoV-2 response. Only two mild cases were covered in the study, and larger cohorts including severe cases with pre-infection samples were considered necessary. From day 15 to 85, contracting clones showed balanced CD4/CD8 phenotypes, whereas a second wave of clones that expanded from day 15 to 37 leaned towards CD4+. Whether the second-wave clones peaking on day 37 were SARS-CoV-2 specific was not confirmed.

V is reduced by 2 bases and J by 4 bases, leaving a spacing of 23 bases between them. From its cysteine to its phenylalanine, the CDR3 spans 18 amino acids. Only the CDR3 DNA is retained, 54 bases long and in frame from the first base. From the germline V gene, CDR1 is LGHNA and CDR2 is YSLEER. Instrument on record: Illumina NovaSeq 6000. TCRalpha and TCRbeta cDNA libraries were constructed by 5'RACE with constant-segment primers, with sample barcodes and unique molecular identifiers being introduced. RNA was extracted from every sample with Trizol reagent. Library amplification was performed in two PCR steps, and a second sample barcode and Illumina TruSeq adapters were introduced in the second step. Sequencing of libraries was performed on an Illumina NovaSeq with 2 x 150 bp paired-end reads. Per the source publication's procedure: The reads were demultiplexed and collapsed into UMI-guided consensus sequences using migec v1.2.7. With mixcr v2.1.11, UMI consensuses were aligned to TRA and TRB V and J templates and assembled into clonotypes. A clonotype was counted as expanded or contracted only if both edgeR and NoisET called the change significant, with noise models trained on biological replicates. For edgeR calls, the thresholds were a false discovery rate-adjusted p below 0.01 and a log2 fold-change of 1. PCA with hierarchical clustering of max-normalized trajectories of the 1000 most abundant clonotypes was used as exploratory dynamics analysis. The CD4 or CD8 phenotype of responding clones was assigned using the separately sequenced CD4+ and CD8+ repertoires. Using fastp at Q25 and MiXCR, TCRdb reprocessed the public reads and kept productive beta chains. All rows with the same CDR3 protein become a single entry with the most common DNA and genes. TCRdb's processing, not the study's, gives the V and J calls here. The sample table contains around 340,000 distinct CDR3 sequences; only one count was recorded for roughly 15% of them. About a fifth of the sample goes to the ten largest clones.

Sequenced sample: PBMCs or a T cell subset sorted from them (not recorded which). This TCR came from a man aged 18 to 30 who had mild COVID-19 (a few samples of this study predate the infection). The sample titles of this study are shuffled in the database, so cell type and time point are left out; the donor was told from shared clones. The rearrangement combines TRBV4-3 with TRBJ1-2; the D gene lacks a confident call. The CDR3: CASSQLGRGSIIGYGYTF. In nucleotides, the sequence is TGCGCCAGCAGCCAACTCGGGCGCGGGTCGATAATTGGCTATGGCTACACCTTC.